A single TCR beta chain is shown here with its context. Germline loops: CDR1 SQVTM, CDR2 ANQGSEA. This CDR3 region has 15 residues. Unmatched junction bases numbered 10, after V lost 8 bases and J lost 3 bases. Treatment: oral pan-JAK inhibitor, 5-10 mg twice daily. It was cDNA, reverse transcribed from extracted RNA, that served as the sequencing template. Clones were read by immunoSEQ multiplex PCR, and TCRdb kept only the in-frame ones, dropping some. The profile shows about 150,000 clones, about three fifths of them singletons. The record originates from a study of CD8+ T cells in alopecia areata. This rearrangement joins TRBV29-1 to TRBJ1-6, with 7 bases that match TRBD1. The sequence was collected from a human donor with alopecia areata. The sequenced sample was CD4+ T cells sorted from blood, obtained at week 4, from a patient treated with tofacitinib. CDR3 in amino acids: CSFLGRDSYNSPLHF. DNA of the CDR3: TGCAGCTTCCTCGGTCGGGACAGCTATAATTCACCCCTCCACTTT.